This T cell receptor beta chain was retrieved from a study of beta chain features in type 1 diabetes. This clone was seen a handful of times. Its antigen is not identified. Of the isolated RNA, all was reverse transcribed, and so the sequenced material was expressed TCRB transcripts. The repertoire was sequenced with immunoSEQ multiplex PCR; TCRdb's copy has only in-frame clones and lacks some. Counted here are about 340,000 clones, over 7% occurring once; the ten biggest clones make up less than 1.2%. The V end was cut by 5 bases, the J end by 7 bases, with 9 bases between. The CDR3 has 12 amino acids. Per germline, CDR1 SGHVS and CDR2 FNYEAQ. Overall study findings and caveats: Type 1 diabetes patients showed a moderate but significant shortening of TCRB CDR3s in all four CD4+ subsets.

The chain links TRBV7-6 to TRBJ1-5; possibly TRBD1 for D (6 bases). Sequenced input: central memory CD4+ T cells from blood. The TCR comes from a young man with type 1 diabetes. In DNA, the CDR3 is TGTGCCAGCAGCCGACAGGCCCAGCCCCAGCATTTT. This translates into CASSRQAQPQHF.